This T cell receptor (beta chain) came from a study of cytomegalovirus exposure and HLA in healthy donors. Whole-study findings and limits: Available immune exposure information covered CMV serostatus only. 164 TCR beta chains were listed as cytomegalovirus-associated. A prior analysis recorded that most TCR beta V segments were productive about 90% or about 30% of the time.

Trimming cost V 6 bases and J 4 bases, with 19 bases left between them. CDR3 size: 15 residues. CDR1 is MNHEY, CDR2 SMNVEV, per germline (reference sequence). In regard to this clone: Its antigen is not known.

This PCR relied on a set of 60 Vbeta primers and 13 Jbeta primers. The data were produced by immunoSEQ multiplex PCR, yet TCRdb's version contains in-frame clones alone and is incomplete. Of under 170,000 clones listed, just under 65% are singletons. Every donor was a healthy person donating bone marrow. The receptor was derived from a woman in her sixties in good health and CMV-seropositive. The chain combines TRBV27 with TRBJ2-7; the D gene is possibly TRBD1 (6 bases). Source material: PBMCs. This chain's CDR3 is CASSATGQGSYEQYF. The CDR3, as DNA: TGTGCCAGCAGCGCAACGGGGCAGGGGAGTTACGAGCAGTACTTC.